These 20 T cell receptor beta chains were all obtained from the same sample, sequenced in a study of cytomegalovirus exposure and HLA in healthy donors. The PCR ran on 60 Vbeta and 13 Jbeta primers. TCRdb keeps only in-frame clones here, not all; method: immunoSEQ multiplex PCR. The sample lists 110,000 to 150,000 clones, roughly 77% occurring once. Material: PBMCs. Receptor source: a male donor in good health and CMV-seronegative.

The chain has TRBV6-4 and TRBJ2-3, with TRBD2 identical over 10 bases. CDR3 length equals 17 residues. CDR1 and CDR2 (germline): MRHNA, SNTAGT. V shed 0 bases and J 3 bases; nucleotides not matched to a gene: 6. CDR3 in amino acids: CASSDSGAGGRTDTQYF. The CDR3 DNA reads as TGTGCCAGCAGTGACTCAGGAGCGGGGGGGCGGACAGATACGCAGTATTTT.

This chain joins TRBV25-1 and TRBJ2-1, with 7 bases matching TRBD2. This CDR3 region has 14 residues. The junction had 8 bases not matched to a gene; V was cut back by 6 bases and J by 6 bases. Germline V gene sequence: CDR1 MGHDK, CDR2 SYGVNS. CDR3: CASSLSGSGNEQFF. The DNA of the CDR3 is TGTGCCAGCAGCCTTAGCGGGTCCGGCAATGAGCAGTTCTTC.

A note on this clone: The junction departs from the called germline gene at one end, perhaps through a read error. This rearrangement joins TRBV7-9 to TRBJ2-6, with D possibly being TRBD1 (6 bases). The length of the CDR3 is 18 residues. The germline V gene encodes CDR1 SEHNR and CDR2 FQNEAQ (reference sequence). The CDR3 DNA is TGTTCCAGCAGCCCATACATTACTACAGGGACTGGGGCCAACGTCCTGACTTTC. Protein sequence: CSSSPYITTGTGANVLTF.

V and J are TRBV7-2 and TRBJ2-2; a possible D gene is TRBD1 (5 bases). The CDR3 totals 12 residues. V was trimmed by 6 bases and J by 3 bases, leaving 5 bases between them. The germline gives CDR1 SGHTA, CDR2 FQGNSA. Here the CDR3 reads CASRQDTGELFF. The CDR3 DNA sequence: TGTGCCAGCAGACAGGACACCGGGGAGCTGTTTTTT.

This sequence joins TRBV27 and TRBJ2-7; D call uncertain. Germline V CDR1 and CDR2: MNHEY, SMNVEV (reference sequence). V was trimmed by 8 bases and J by 5 bases, leaving 13 bases between them. The CDR3 length is 12 residues. The CDR3 sequence: CASGLVVNEQYF. The CDR3, as DNA: TGTGCCAGCGGTCTAGTAGTCAACGAGCAGTACTTC.

The chain is built from TRBV5-5 and TRBJ2-7; the D gene is possibly TRBD1 (6 bases). V shed 4 bases and J shed 3 bases, with 11 bases lying between them. The CDR3 totals 13 residues. Germline V lookup: CDR1 SGHKS, CDR2 YYEKEE (reference sequence). The CDR3 coding sequence is TGTGCCAGCAGCCGCCGGGACAACTACGAGCAGTACTTC. This codes for CASSRRDNYEQYF.

The V and J genes are TRBV6-1 and TRBJ2-5, with a tentative D call TRBD2 (6 bases). The CDR3 is 15 amino acids. V dropped 7 bases and J dropped 5 bases, with 20 bases sitting between them. Germline CDR1 and CDR2: MNHNS and SASEGT. CDR3: CASIHGGSGRETQYF. The CDR3 nucleotides read TGTGCCAGCATTCACGGGGGTTCTGGGCGGGAGACCCAGTACTTC.

In its sample, this clone was seen once. J is TRBJ2-5 and V is TRBV6-6; D not certain. Germline lookup yields CDR1 MNHNY and CDR2 SVGAGI (reference sequence). The CDR3 covers 16 residues. Between the trimmed V and J ends, which lost 1 base and 0 bases, there was a span of 12 bases. CDR3 bases: TGTGCCAGCAGTTACTACGTTGCGATAAACCAAGAGACCCAGTACTTC. It codes for CASSYYVAINQETQYF.

This clone was seen only once. The chain has TRBV6-1 and TRBJ1-5, with D tentatively TRBD1 (6 bases). The CDR3 is made up of 17 amino acids. V was trimmed by 4 bases and J by 1 base, leaving 17 bases between them. Germline V gene sequence: CDR1 MNHNS, CDR2 SASEGT. CDR3 protein: CASSGGPTGRSNQPQHF. CDR3 nucleotide sequence: TGTGCCAGCAGTGGAGGGCCTACAGGGAGAAGCAATCAGCCCCAGCATTTT.

The chain links TRBV7-2 to TRBJ2-1; tentatively, D is TRBD2 (7 bases). Trimming stripped 1 base from V and 7 bases from J, with 17 bases between. From germline, CDR1 is SGHTA and CDR2 FQGNSA. There are 16 residues in the CDR3. As DNA, the CDR3 is TGTGCCAGCAGCTTAGTGGGGGGGGCCGCGGGGAATGAGCAGTTCTTC. As protein: CASSLVGGAAGNEQFF.

This clone was detected only once. The J gene is TRBJ1-6, the V gene TRBV7-3, with a tentative D call TRBD1 (5 bases). Germline V gene lookup returns CDR1 SGHTA and CDR2 FQGTGA. This CDR3 comprises 13 residues. Trimming took 5 bases from V and 7 from J, leaving 9 bases between them. The CDR3 region is CASSLDSNSPLHF. CDR3 DNA: TGTGCCAGCAGCCTTGACAGCAATTCACCCCTCCACTTT.

The rearrangement links TRBV6-5 to TRBJ2-3; 11 bases match TRBD2. Germline V lookup: CDR1 MNHEY, CDR2 SVGAGI. The CDR3 covers 15 residues. The trim removed 7 bases at V and 3 bases at J, leaving 6 bases unmatched. The CDR3 is CASNLAGGQTDTQYF. CDR3 sequence (DNA): TGTGCCAGCAACTTAGCGGGGGGGCAGACAGATACGCAGTATTTT.

This clone was picked up one time. The chain combines TRBV11-3 with TRBJ2-7; TRBD1 agrees at 7 bases. CDR3 size: 13 residues. With V trimmed by 3 bases and J by 4 bases, 3 bases remained unmatched. Germline V gives CDR1 SGHNT, CDR2 YENEEA. CDR3 region: CASSLGQPYEQYF. As DNA, the CDR3 is TGTGCCAGCAGCTTGGGACAGCCGTACGAGCAGTACTTC.

The CDR3 sequence is CASRKLAGGLQETQYF. DNA of the CDR3: TGTGCCAGCAGGAAGTTAGCGGGGGGCCTACAAGAGACCCAGTACTTC. The chain employs TRBV7-8 and TRBJ2-5; 10 bases are shared with TRBD2. The CDR3 totals 16 residues. CDR1 and CDR2 from the germline V gene are SGHVS and FQNEAQ. V lost 6 bases, J lost 2 bases, and 9 bases stayed unmatched.

This clone was observed a few times. The V call is TRBV5-4, the J call TRBJ2-7; possible D gene TRBD1, 6 bases. V dropped 4 bases and J dropped 7 bases, with 12 bases sitting between them. CDR3 length: 12 amino acids. CDR1 is SGHNT and CDR2 is YYREEE in the germline V gene (reference sequence). CDR3 region: CASSPQGFEQYF. The CDR3 DNA reads TGTGCCAGCAGCCCACAGGGATTTGAGCAGTACTTC.

This clone was observed a few times. The V and J genes are TRBV6-5 and TRBJ1-2; D not resolved. The CDR3 covers 14 residues. V shed 4 bases and J shed 4 bases, with 13 bases lying between them. CDR1 is MNHEY, CDR2 SVGAGI, per germline. CDR3 sequence reads: CASSSGHSLYGYTF. CDR3 sequence (DNA): TGTGCCAGCAGTTCAGGCCATTCTCTCTATGGCTACACCTTC.

The rearrangement joins TRBV15 to TRBJ2-1; 15 nucleotides match TRBD2. CDR1 and CDR2 (germline): LNHNV, YYDKDF (reference sequence). The junction had 6 bases not matched to a gene; V was cut back by 3 bases and J by 0 bases. CDR3 length: 19 residues. The CDR3 DNA is TGTGCCACCAGCAGTAGGGGACTAGCGGGGGGCAGCTCCTACAATGAGCAGTTCTTC. Residues: CATSSRGLAGGSSYNEQFF.

J is TRBJ2-5 and V is TRBV30; 10 bases map to TRBD2. The V and J ends lost 7 bases and 3 bases, in that order; junction bases with no gene match: 14. CDR3 length: 16 residues. CDR1 is GTSNPN, CDR2 SVGIG, per germline (reference sequence). CDR3 residues: CASKQGFLAGEETQYF. The CDR3, as DNA: TGTGCCTCTAAGCAAGGGTTCCTAGCGGGAGAAGAGACCCAGTACTTC.

This clone was seen just once. V usage is TRBV5-4 and J usage is TRBJ2-1; D ambiguous. The CDR3 runs to 16 residues. Deletions cut 4 bases from V and 9 bases from J, with 23 bases between. Germline CDR1 and CDR2: SGHNT and YYREEE (reference sequence). Written as DNA, the CDR3 is TGTGCCAGCAGCCCCCCGTTACAGTTCTCGATGGGTGAGCAGTTCTTC. Protein product: CASSPPLQFSMGEQFF.

The chain uses TRBV5-1 and TRBJ1-1; no clear D gene. This CDR3 has 14 residues. Trimming stripped 0 bases from V and 3 bases from J, with 9 bases between. Germline V lookup: CDR1 SGHRS, CDR2 YFSETQ. The CDR3: CASSLAGGHTEAFF. The CDR3 nucleotides are TGCGCCAGCAGCTTGGCCGGTGGGCACACTGAAGCTTTCTTT. The full variable domain, with the rest looked up from reference TRBV5-1 and TRBJ1-1, is KAGVTQTPRYLIKTRGQQVTLSCSPISGHRSVSWYQQTPGQGLQFLFEYFSETQRNKGNFPGRFSGRQFSNSRSEMNVSTLELGDSALYLCASSLAGGHTEAFFGQGTRLTVV.